The 6 T cell receptor beta chains given below trace back to one sample, sequenced in a study of T cell repertoires in cytomegalovirus infection. TCRdb used MiXCR to reprocess the reads, holding one entry per CDR3 protein. This sample has around 330,000 distinct CDR3 sequences; roughly 16% occur once, and the top ten carry 9.5% to 15%. Sequencing input: PBMCs. The receptors come from a human donor in good health (CMV status not recorded). Some clones in this sample may be carry-over from other donors' samples.

CDR3: CATSGEGRGEQETQYF. CDR3 nucleotides: TGTGCCACCAGCGGGGAGGGGCGGGGGGAACAAGAGACCCAGTACTTC. This sequence joins TRBV15 and TRBJ2-5; TRBD2 aligns across 8 bases. Trimming removed 5 bases from V and 2 bases from J; junction bases left unmatched: 10. Germline V lookup: CDR1 LNHNV, CDR2 YYDKDF (reference sequence). This CDR3 is built from 16 residues.

This chain joins TRBV25-1 and TRBJ1-5; D remains ambiguous. The V gene's germline CDR1 is MGHDK and CDR2 SYGVNS. The CDR3 loop spans 14 amino acids. V was trimmed by 6 bases and J by 6 bases, leaving 15 bases between them. CDR3 bases: TGTGCCAGCAGCCCCGGAGGTCCCCCTCAGCCCCAGCATTTT. Amino acids: CASSPGGPPQPQHF.

This clonotype was detected a few times. The chain is built from TRBV15 and TRBJ2-7; 10 nucleotides line up with TRBD2. Germline loops: CDR1 LNHNV, CDR2 YYDKDF (reference sequence). V shed 0 bases and J 3 bases; nucleotides not matched to a gene: 5. CDR3 length: 16 amino acids. The CDR3 nucleotides are TGTGCCACCAGCAGAGAGGCTAGCGGGGGCCTCTACGAGCAGTACTTC. Encoded protein: CATSREASGGLYEQYF.

This chain connects TRBV20-1 to TRBJ1-2; a possible D gene is TRBD1 (6 bases). The germline V gene has CDR1 DFQATT and CDR2 SNEGSKA (reference sequence). Trimming removed 1 base from V and 0 bases from J, with 12 bases in between. The CDR3 totals 15 residues. CDR3 nucleotide sequence: TGCAGTGCTAGAGGTGGGACAAGCTCTAACTATGGCTACACCTTC. Translation: CSARGGTSSNYGYTF.

This clonotype showed up just a few times. The CDR3 sequence is CASSHEAFNEQYF. CDR3 DNA: TGTGCCAGCAGCCACGAGGCGTTCAACGAGCAGTACTTC. The chain uses TRBV6-1 and TRBJ2-7; D not certain. This CDR3 contains 13 residues. Germline V gives CDR1 MNHNS, CDR2 SASEGT. Trimming cost V 6 bases and J 5 bases, with 14 bases left between them.

V and J are TRBV7-2 and TRBJ2-2, with 8 bases aligning to TRBD2. V shed 3 bases and J 7 bases; nucleotides not matched to a gene: 7. The V gene's germline CDR1 is SGHTA and CDR2 FQGNSA. This CDR3 spans 15 amino acids. This chain's CDR3 is CASSLRAGDDGELFF. Written as DNA, the CDR3 is TGTGCCAGCAGCTTGAGAGCGGGGGATGACGGGGAGCTGTTTTTT.